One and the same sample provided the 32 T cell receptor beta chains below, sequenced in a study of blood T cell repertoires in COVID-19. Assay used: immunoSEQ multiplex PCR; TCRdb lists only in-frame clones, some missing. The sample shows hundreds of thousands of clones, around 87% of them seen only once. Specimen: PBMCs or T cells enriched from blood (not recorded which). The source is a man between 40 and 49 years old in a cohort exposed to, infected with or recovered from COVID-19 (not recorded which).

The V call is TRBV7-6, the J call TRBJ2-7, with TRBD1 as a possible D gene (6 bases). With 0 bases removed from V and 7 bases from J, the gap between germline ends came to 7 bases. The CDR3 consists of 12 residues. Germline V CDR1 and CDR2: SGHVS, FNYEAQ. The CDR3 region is CASSLARGEQYF. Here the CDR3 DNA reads TGTGCCAGCAGCTTAGCCAGGGGTGAGCAGTACTTC.

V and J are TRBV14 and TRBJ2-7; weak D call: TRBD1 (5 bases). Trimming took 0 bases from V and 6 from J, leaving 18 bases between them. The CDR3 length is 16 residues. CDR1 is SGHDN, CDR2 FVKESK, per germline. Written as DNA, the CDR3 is TGTGCCAGCAGCCAAGAAAACAGGAGATTGTTTTCCGAGCAGTACTTC. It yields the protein CASSQENRRLFSEQYF.

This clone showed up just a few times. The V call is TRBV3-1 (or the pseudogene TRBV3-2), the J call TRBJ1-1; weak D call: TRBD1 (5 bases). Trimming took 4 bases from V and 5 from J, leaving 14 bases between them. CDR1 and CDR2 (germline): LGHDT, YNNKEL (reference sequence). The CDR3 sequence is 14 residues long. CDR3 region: CASSPWGGRTEAFF. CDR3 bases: TGTGCCAGCAGCCCCTGGGGGGGGAGAACTGAAGCTTTCTTT.

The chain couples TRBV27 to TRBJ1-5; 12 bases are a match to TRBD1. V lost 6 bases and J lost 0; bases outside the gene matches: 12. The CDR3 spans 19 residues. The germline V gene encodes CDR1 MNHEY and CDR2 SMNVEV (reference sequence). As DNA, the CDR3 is TGTGCCAGCAGAGGGACGGGGGGACAGGGGGCAGGTAGCAATCAGCCCCAGCATTTT. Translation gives CASRGTGGQGAGSNQPQHF.

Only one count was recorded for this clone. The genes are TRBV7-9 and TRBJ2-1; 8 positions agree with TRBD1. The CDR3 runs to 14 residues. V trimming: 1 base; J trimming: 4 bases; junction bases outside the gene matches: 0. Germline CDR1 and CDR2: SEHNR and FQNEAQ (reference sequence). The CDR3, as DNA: TGTGCCAGCAGCTTAGGACAGGGGTACAATGAGCAGTTCTTC. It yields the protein CASSLGQGYNEQFF.

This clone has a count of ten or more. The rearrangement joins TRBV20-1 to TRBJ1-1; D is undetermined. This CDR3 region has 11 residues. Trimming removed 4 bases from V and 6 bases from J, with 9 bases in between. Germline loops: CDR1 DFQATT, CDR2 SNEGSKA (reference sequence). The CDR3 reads CSAKNYPEAFF. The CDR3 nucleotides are TGCAGTGCTAAAAACTACCCTGAAGCTTTCTTT.

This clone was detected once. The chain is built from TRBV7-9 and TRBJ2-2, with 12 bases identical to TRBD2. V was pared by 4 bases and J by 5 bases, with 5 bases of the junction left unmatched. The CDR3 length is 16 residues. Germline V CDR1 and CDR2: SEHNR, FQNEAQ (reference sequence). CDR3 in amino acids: CASSSPGTSGTGELFF. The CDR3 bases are TGTGCCAGCAGCTCCCCCGGGACTAGCGGGACCGGGGAGCTGTTTTTT. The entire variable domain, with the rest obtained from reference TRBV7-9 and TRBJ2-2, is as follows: DTGVSQNPRHKITKRGQNVTFRCDPISEHNRLYWYRQTLGQGPEFLTYFQNEAQLEKSRLLSDRFSAERPKGSFSTLEIQRTEQGDSAMYLCASSSPGTSGTGELFFGEGSRLTVL.

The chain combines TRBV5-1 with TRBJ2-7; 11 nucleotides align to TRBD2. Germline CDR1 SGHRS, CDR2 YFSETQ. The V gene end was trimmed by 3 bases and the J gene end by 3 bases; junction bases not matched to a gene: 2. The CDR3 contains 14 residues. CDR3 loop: CASSWGTSGYEQYF. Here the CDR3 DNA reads TGCGCCAGCAGCTGGGGGACTAGCGGCTACGAGCAGTACTTC.

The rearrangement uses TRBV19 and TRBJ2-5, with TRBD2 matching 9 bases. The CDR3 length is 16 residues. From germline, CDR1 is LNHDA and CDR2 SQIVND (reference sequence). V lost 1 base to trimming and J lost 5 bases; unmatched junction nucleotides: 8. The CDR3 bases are TGTGCCAGTAGTATAGCTAGCGGGGCCCCACCCGAGACCCAGTACTTC. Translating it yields CASSIASGAPPETQYF.

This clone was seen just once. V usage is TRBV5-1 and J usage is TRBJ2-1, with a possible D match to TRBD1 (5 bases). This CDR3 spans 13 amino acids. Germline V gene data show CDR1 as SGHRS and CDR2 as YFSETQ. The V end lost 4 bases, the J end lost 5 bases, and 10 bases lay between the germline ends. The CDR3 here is CASSQWGDNEQFF. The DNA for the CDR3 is TGCGCCAGCAGCCAGTGGGGCGACAATGAGCAGTTCTTC.

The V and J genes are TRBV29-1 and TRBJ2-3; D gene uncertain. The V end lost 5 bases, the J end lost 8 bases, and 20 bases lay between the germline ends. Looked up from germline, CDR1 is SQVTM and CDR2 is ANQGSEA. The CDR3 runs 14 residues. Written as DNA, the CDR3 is TGCAGCGTTAATTATGCTAGTCTCCGAGCTACGCAGTATTTT. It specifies CSVNYASLRATQYF.

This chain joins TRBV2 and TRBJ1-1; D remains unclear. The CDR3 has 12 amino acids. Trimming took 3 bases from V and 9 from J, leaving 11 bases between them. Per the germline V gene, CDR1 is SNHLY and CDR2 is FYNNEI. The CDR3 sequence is CASSEGTAKAFF. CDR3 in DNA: TGTGCCAGCAGTGAGGGCACGGCCAAAGCTTTCTTT.

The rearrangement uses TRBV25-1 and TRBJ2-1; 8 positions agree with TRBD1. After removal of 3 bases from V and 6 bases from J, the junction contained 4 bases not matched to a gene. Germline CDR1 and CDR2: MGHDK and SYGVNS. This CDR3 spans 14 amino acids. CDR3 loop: CASSDDRGPNEQFF. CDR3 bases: TGTGCCAGCAGTGATGACAGGGGTCCCAATGAGCAGTTCTTC.

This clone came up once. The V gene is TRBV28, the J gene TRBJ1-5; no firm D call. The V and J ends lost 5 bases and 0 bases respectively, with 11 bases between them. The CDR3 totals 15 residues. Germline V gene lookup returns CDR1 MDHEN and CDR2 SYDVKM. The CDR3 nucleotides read TGTGCCAGCAGTATGGGCCTAAATAGCAATCAGCCCCAGCATTTT. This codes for CASSMGLNSNQPQHF.

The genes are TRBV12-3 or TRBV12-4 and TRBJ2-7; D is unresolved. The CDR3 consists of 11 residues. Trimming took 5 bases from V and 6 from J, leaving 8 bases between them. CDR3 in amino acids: CASSLYGEQYF. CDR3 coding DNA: TGTGCCAGCAGTCTCTATGGCGAGCAGTACTTC.

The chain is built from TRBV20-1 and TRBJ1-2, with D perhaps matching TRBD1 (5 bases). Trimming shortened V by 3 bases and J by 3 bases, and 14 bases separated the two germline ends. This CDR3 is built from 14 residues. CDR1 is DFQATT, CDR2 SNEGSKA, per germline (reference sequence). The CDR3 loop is CSASSSGPDYGYTF. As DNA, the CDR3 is TGCAGTGCTAGTTCGTCAGGGCCCGACTATGGCTACACCTTC.

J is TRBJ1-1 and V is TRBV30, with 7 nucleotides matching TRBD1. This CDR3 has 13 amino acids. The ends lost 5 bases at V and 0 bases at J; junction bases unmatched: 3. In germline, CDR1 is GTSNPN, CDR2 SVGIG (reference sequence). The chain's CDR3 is CAWVGQLNTEAFF. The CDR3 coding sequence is TGTGCCTGGGTGGGACAGTTGAACACTGAAGCTTTCTTT. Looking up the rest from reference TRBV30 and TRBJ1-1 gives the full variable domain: SQTIHQWPATLVQPVGSPLSLECTVEGTSNPNLYWYRQAAGRGLQLLFYSVGIGQISSEVPQNLSASRPQDRQFILSSKKLLLSDSGFYLCAWVGQLNTEAFFGQGTRLTVV.

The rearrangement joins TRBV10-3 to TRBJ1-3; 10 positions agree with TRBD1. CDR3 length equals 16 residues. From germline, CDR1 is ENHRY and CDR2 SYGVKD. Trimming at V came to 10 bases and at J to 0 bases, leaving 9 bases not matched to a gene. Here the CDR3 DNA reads TGTGCCACCAGGGACAGGGGATCCCTCTCTGGAAACACCATATATTTT. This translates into CATRDRGSLSGNTIYF.

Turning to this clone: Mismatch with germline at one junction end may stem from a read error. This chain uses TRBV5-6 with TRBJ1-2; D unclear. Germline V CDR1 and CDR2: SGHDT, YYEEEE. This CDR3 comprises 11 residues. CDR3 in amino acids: CASSFYYGYTF. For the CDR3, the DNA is TGTGCCAGCAGCTTTTACTACGGCTACACCTTC.

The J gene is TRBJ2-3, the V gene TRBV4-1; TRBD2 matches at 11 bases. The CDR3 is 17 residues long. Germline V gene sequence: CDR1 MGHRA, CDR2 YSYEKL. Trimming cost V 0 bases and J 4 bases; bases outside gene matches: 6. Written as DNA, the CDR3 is TGCGCCAGCAGCCAAGATCTTAGCGGGAGGGCGGCAGATACGCAGTATTTT. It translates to CASSQDLSGRAADTQYF.

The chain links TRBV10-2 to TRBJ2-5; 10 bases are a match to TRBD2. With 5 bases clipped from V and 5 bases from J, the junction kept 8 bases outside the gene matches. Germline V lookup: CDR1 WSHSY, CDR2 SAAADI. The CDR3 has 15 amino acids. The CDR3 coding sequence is TGCGCCAGCAGTAAACTAGCGGGATTTTCGGAGACCCAGTACTTC. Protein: CASSKLAGFSETQYF.

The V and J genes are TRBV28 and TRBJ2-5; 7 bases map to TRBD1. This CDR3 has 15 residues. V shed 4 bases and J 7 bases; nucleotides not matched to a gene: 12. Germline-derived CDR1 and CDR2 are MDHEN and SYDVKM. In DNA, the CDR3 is TGTGCCAGCAGTTATAGACAGGGCAGAGGGAGGACCCAGTACTTC. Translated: CASSYRQGRGRTQYF.

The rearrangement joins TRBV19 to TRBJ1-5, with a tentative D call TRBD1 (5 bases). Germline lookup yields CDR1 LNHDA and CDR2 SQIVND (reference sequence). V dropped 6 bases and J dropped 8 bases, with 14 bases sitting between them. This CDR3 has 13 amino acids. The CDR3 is CASRRGPGEPQHF. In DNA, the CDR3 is TGTGCCAGTAGGAGGGGTCCGGGAGAGCCCCAGCATTTT.

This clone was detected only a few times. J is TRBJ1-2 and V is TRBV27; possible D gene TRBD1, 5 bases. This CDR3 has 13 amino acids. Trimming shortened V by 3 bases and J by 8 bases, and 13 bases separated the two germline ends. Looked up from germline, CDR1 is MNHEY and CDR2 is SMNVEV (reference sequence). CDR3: CASSFGAAVGYTF. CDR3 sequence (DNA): TGTGCCAGCAGTTTTGGGGCCGCCGTCGGCTACACCTTC.

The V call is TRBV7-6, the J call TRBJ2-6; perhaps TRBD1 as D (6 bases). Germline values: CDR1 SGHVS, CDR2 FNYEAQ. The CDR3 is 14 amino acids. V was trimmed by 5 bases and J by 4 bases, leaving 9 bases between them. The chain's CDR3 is CASSPGVGANVLTF. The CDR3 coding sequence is TGTGCCAGCAGCCCAGGGGTCGGGGCCAACGTCCTGACTTTC. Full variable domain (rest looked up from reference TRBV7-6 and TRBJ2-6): GAGVSQSPRYKVTKRGQDVALRCDPISGHVSLYWYRQALGQGPEFLTYFNYEAQQDKSGLPNDRFSAERPEGSISTLTIQRTEQRDSAMYRCASSPGVGANVLTFGAGSRLTVL.

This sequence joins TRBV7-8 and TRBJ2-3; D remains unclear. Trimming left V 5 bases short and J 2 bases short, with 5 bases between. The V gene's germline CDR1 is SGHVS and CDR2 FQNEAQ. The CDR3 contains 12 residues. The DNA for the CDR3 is TGTGCCAGCAGCCCTTTCACAGATACGCAGTATTTT. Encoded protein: CASSPFTDTQYF.

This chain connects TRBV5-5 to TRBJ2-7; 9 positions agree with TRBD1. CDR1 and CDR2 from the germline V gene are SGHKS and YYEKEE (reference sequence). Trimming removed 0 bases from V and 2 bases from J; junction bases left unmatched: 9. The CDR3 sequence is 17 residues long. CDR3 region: CASSLVGTGSRPYEQYF. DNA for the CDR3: TGTGCCAGCAGCTTGGTCGGGACAGGGAGTCGGCCCTACGAGCAGTACTTC.

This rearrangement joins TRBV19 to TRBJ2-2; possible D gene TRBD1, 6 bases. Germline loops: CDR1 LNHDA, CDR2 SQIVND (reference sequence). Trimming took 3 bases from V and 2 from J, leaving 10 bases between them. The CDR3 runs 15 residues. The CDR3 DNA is TGTGCCAGTAGTATGGAAGGGGGAAACACCGGGGAGCTGTTTTTT. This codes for CASSMEGGNTGELFF. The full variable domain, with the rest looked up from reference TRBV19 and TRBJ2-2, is DGGITQSPKYLFRKEGQNVTLSCEQNLNHDAMYWYRQDPGQGLRLIYYSQIVNDFQKGDIAEGYSVSREKKESFPLTVTSAQKNPTAFYLCASSMEGGNTGELFFGEGSRLTVL.

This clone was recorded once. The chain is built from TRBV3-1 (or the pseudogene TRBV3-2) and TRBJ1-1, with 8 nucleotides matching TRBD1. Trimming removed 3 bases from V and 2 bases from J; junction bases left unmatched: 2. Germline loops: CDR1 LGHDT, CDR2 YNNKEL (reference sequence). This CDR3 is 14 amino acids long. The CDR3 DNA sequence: TGTGCCAGCAGCCATGACAGGGGAAACACTGAAGCTTTCTTT. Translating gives CASSHDRGNTEAFF.

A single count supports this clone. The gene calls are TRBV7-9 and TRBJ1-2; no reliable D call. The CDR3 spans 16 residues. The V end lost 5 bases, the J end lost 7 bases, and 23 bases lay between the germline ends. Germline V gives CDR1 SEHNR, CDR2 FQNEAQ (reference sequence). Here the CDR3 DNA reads TGTGCCAGCAGCAAAACGGGATTTATCAAACTATTTGGCTACACCTTC. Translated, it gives CASSKTGFIKLFGYTF.

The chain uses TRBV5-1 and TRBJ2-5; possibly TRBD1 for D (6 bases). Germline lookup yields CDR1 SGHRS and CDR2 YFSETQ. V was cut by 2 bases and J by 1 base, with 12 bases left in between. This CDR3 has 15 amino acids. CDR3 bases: TGCGCCAGCAGCTTAACCCCAGGGGTCCAAGAGACCCAGTACTTC. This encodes CASSLTPGVQETQYF.

CDR3 nucleotides: TGTGCCAGCAGCAGGAAACCGGGACAAAGGATTCATGGCTACACCTTC. It yields the protein CASSRKPGQRIHGYTF. V gene TRBV6-2 or TRBV6-3 combines with J gene TRBJ1-2; D possibly corresponds to TRBD1 (6 bases). The CDR3 extends over 16 amino acids. Germline V gene data show CDR1 as MNHEY and CDR2 as SVGEGT. The V and J ends lost 6 bases and 6 bases respectively, with 23 bases between them.